This TCR beta chain was observed in a study of CD8+ T cells in alopecia areata. cDNA reverse transcribed from extracted RNA served as the sequencing template. Clones were read by immunoSEQ multiplex PCR, and TCRdb kept only the in-frame ones, dropping some. The repertoire includes 190,000 or so clones, roughly 64% of them detected once, and 5.5% sits in the top ten. V dropped 6 bases and J dropped 7; count of bases not matched to a gene: 19. This CDR3 has 17 residues. Germline loops: CDR1 SGHDT, CDR2 YYEEEE. As to treatment: oral pan-JAK inhibitor, 5-10 mg twice daily. Material: CD4+ T cells sorted from blood, obtained at week 24, from a patient treated with tofacitinib. The TCR originated in a human donor with alopecia areata. This chain joins TRBV5-6 and TRBJ2-1; TRBD2 matches 7 bases. The CDR3 sequence is CASINMAAGEGSNEQFF. As DNA, the CDR3 is TGTGCCAGCATCAACATGGCCGCGGGAGAAGGTTCGAATGAGCAGTTCTTC.